The sample holds many counts of the clone carrying this T cell receptor beta chain. Its target is not known. The data belong to a study of HIV-infected patients and healthy controls. No cell fractionation was done, so the repertoire covers all unsorted peripheral blood T cells. Study-wide points: Untreated HIV+ repertoires had roughly threefold fewer distinct CDR3s and lower Shannon diversity than healthy controls. In healthy controls, MAIT alpha CDR3s were common; in HIV+ repertoires, severely depleted.

Germline assignment: CDR1 LGHDT and CDR2 YNNKEL (reference sequence). The CDR3 has 16 residues. V trimming: 1 base; J trimming: 8 bases; junction bases outside the gene matches: 8. Around 500 ng RNA was reverse transcribed with alpha and beta constant-region primers. Separate chain-specific third strand synthesis with multiplexing indices produced the alpha and beta libraries. Via MiXCR, TCRdb re-called the 5' RACE reads, giving one row per CDR3 protein. The sample has some 15,000 distinct CDR3 sequences, around 6.7% seen once. The rearrangement uses TRBV3-1 and TRBJ1-4, with 9 bases lining up with TRBD1. The specimen was blood. The source of this sequence is an adult in good health. CDR3: CASSQAGTGKGEKLFF. In DNA, the CDR3 is TGTGCCAGCAGCCAAGCCGGGACAGGGAAAGGCGAAAAACTGTTTTTT.